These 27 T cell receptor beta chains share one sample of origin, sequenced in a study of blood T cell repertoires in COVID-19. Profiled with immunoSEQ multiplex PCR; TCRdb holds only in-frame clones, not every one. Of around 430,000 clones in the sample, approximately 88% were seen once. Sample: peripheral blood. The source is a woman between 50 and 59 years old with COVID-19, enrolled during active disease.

The CDR3 protein is CASSPLRSSDEKLFF. In DNA form, the CDR3 reads TGCGCCAGCAGCCCCCTTAGGAGCTCGGATGAAAAACTGTTTTTT. The chain couples TRBV5-1 to TRBJ1-4, with no clear D. The CDR3 length is 15 residues. Germline CDR1 is SGHRS and CDR2 is YFSETQ. The ends were cut back, 4 bases at V and 6 bases at J, with 16 bases in the middle.

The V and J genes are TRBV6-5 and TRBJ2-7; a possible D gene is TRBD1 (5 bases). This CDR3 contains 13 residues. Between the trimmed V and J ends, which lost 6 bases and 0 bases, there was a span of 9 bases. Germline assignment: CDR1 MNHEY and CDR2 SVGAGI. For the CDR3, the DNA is TGTGCCAGCAGACGACAGTCCTCCTACGAGCAGTACTTC. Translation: CASRRQSSYEQYF.

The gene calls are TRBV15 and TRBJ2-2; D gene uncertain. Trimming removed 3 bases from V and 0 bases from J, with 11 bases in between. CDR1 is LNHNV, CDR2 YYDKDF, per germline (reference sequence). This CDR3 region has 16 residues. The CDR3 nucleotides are TGTGCCACCAGCAGGGCGGCCGGCACGAACACCGGGGAGCTGTTTTTT. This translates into CATSRAAGTNTGELFF.

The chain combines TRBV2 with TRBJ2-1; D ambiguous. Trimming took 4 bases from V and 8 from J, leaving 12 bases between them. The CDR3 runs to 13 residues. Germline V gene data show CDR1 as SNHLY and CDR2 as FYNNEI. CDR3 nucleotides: TGTGCCAGCAGTGTAGCCTCTCCCTATGAGCAGTTCTTC. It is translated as CASSVASPYEQFF.

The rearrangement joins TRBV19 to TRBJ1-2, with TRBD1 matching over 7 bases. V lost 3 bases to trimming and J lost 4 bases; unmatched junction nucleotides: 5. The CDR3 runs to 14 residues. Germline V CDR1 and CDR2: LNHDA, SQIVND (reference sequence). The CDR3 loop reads CASSMVDRAYGYTF. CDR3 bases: TGTGCCAGTAGTATGGTAGACAGGGCCTATGGCTACACCTTC.

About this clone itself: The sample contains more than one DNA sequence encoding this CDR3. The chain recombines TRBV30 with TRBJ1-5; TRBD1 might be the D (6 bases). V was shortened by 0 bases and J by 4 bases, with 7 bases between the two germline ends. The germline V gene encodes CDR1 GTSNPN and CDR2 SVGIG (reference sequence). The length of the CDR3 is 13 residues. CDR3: CAWSVGGNQPQHF. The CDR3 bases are TGTGCCTGGAGTGTAGGGGGTAATCAGCCCCAGCATTTT.

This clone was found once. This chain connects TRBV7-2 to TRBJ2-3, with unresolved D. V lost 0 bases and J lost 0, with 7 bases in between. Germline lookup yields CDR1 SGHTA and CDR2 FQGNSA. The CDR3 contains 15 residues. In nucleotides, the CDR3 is TGTGCCAGCAGCTTAGCCACATTGAGCACAGATACGCAGTATTTT. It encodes CASSLATLSTDTQYF.

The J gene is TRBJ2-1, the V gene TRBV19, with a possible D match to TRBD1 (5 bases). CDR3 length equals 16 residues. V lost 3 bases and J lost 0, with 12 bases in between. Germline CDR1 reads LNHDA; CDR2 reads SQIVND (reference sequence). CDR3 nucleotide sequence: TGTGCCAGTAGTATCGGCAGGGCTTTCTCCTACAATGAGCAGTTCTTC. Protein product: CASSIGRAFSYNEQFF. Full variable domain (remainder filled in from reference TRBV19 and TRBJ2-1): DGGITQSPKYLFRKEGQNVTLSCEQNLNHDAMYWYRQDPGQGLRLIYYSQIVNDFQKGDIAEGYSVSREKKESFPLTVTSAQKNPTAFYLCASSIGRAFSYNEQFFGPGTRLTVL.

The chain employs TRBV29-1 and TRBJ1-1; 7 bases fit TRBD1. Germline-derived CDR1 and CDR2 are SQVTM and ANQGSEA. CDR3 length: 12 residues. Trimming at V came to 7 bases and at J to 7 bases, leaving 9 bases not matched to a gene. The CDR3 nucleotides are TGCAGCGCAGACAGGGATCAAGGTGAAGCTTTCTTT. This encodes CSADRDQGEAFF.

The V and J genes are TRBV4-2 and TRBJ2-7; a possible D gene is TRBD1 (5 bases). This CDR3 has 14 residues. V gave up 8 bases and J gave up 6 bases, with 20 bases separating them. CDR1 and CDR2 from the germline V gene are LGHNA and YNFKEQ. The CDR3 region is CASWSGSGNGEQYF. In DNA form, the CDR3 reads TGTGCCAGCTGGTCCGGGTCAGGGAATGGCGAGCAGTACTTC.

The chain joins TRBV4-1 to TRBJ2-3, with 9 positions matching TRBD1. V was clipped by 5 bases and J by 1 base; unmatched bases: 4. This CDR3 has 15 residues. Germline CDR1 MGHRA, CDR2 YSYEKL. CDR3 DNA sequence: TGCGCCAGCAGCGAAAGGGACAGGGGCACAGATACGCAGTATTTT. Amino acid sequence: CASSERDRGTDTQYF.

The DNA for the CDR3 is TGTGCCAGCAGTTCGACAATTACAGGCTCGCGGGGCCTCCACTTT. It specifies CASSSTITGSRGLHF. V usage is TRBV28 and J usage is TRBJ1-6, with D perhaps TRBD1 (5 bases). Germline V CDR1 and CDR2: MDHEN, SYDVKM. CDR3 length: 15 residues. Trimming took 4 bases from V and 15 from J, leaving 22 bases between them.

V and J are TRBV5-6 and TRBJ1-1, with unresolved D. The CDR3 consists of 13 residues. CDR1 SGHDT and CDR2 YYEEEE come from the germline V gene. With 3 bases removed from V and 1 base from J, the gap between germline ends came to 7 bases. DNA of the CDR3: TGTGCCAGCAGCTCTGGCCCGAACACTGAAGCTTTCTTT. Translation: CASSSGPNTEAFF.

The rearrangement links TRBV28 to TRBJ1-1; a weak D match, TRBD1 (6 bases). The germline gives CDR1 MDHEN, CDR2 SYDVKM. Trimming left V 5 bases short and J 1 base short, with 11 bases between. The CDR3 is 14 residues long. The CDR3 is CASSPGQSNTEAFF. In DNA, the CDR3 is TGTGCCAGCAGTCCAGGACAGTCGAACACTGAAGCTTTCTTT.

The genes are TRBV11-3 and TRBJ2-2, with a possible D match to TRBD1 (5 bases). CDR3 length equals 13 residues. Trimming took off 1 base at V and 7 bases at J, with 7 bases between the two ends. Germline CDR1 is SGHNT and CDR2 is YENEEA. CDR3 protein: CASSLGGFGELFF. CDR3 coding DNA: TGTGCCAGCAGCTTAGGGGGCTTCGGGGAGCTGTTTTTT.

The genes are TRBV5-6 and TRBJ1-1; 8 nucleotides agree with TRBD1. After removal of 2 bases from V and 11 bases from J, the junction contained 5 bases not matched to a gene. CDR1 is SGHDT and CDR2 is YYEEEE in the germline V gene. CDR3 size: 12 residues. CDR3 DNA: TGTGCCAGCAGCTTAAGGACAGGGTTTGCTTTCTTT. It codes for CASSLRTGFAFF.

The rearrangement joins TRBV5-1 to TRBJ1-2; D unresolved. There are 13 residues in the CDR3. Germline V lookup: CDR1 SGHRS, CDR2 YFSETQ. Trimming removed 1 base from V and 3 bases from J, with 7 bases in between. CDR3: CASSLNSYYGYTF. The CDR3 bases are TGCGCCAGCAGCTTGAACAGCTACTATGGCTACACCTTC. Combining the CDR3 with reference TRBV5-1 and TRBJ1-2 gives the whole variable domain KAGVTQTPRYLIKTRGQQVTLSCSPISGHRSVSWYQQTPGQGLQFLFEYFSETQRNKGNFPGRFSGRQFSNSRSEMNVSTLELGDSALYLCASSLNSYYGYTFGSGTRLTVV.

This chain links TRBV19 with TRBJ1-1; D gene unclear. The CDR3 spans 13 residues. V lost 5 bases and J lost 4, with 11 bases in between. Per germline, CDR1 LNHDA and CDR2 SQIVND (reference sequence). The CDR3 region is CASSSPHSTEAFF. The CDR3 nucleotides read TGTGCCAGTAGTTCCCCTCACAGCACTGAAGCTTTCTTT.

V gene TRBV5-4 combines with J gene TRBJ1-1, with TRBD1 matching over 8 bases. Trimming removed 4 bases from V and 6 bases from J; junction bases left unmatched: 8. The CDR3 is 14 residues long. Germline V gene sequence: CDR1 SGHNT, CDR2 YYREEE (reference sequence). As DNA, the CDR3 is TGTGCCAGCAGCGCACGGACAGGGTTTTCTGAAGCTTTCTTT. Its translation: CASSARTGFSEAFF.

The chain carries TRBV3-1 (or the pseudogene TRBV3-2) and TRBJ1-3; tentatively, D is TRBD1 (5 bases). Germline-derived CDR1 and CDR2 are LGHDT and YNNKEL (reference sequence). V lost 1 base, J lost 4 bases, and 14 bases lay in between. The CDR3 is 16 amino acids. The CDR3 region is CASSQVRQGSGNTIYF. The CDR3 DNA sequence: TGTGCCAGCAGCCAAGTCAGGCAGGGATCAGGAAACACCATATATTTT.

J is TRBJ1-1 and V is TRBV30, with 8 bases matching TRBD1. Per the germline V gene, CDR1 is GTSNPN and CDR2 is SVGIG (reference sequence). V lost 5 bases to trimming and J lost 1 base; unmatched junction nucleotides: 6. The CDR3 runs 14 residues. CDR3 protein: CAWGIGTGNTEAFF. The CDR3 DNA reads TGTGCCTGGGGGATCGGGACAGGGAACACTGAAGCTTTCTTT.

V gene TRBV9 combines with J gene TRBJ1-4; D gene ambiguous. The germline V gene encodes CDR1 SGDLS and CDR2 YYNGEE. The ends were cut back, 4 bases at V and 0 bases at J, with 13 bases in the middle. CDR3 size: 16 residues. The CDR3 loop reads CASSPRHLATNEKLFF. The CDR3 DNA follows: TGTGCCAGCAGCCCCCGACACCTTGCAACTAATGAAAAACTGTTTTTT.

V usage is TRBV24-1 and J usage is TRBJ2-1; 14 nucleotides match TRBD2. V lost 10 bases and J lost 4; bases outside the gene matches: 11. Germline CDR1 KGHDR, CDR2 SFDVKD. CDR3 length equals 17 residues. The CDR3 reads CATGTSGGQNPYNEQFF. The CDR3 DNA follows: TGTGCCACAGGGACTAGCGGGGGCCAAAACCCGTACAATGAGCAGTTCTTC.

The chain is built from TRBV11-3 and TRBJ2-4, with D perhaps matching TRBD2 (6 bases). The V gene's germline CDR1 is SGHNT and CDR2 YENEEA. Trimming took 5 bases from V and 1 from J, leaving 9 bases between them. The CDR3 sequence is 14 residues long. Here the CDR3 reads CASSTGGAKNIQYF. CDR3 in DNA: TGTGCCAGCAGCACTGGGGGGGCCAAAAACATTCAGTACTTC.

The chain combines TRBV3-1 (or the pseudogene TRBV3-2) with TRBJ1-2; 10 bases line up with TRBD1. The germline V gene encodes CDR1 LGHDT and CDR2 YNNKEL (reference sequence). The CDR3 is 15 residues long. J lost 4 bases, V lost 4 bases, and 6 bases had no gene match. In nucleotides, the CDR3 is TGTGCCAGCAGCCCTGGGACAGGGGTATCCTATGGCTACACCTTC. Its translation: CASSPGTGVSYGYTF.

CDR3 nucleotide sequence: TGTGCCAGCAGTGAAGGACAGGGTACTGAAGCTTTCTTT. Translated: CASSEGQGTEAFF. J is TRBJ1-1 and V is TRBV6-1; 7 nucleotides agree with TRBD1. CDR3 length equals 13 residues. The trim removed 1 base at V and 5 bases at J, leaving 1 base unmatched. Germline CDR1 MNHNS, CDR2 SASEGT.

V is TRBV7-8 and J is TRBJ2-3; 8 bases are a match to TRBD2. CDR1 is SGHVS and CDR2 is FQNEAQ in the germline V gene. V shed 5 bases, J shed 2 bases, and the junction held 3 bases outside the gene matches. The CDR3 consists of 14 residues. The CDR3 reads CASSPGGLTDTQYF. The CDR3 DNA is TGTGCCAGCAGCCCGGGGGGGCTCACAGATACGCAGTATTTT.